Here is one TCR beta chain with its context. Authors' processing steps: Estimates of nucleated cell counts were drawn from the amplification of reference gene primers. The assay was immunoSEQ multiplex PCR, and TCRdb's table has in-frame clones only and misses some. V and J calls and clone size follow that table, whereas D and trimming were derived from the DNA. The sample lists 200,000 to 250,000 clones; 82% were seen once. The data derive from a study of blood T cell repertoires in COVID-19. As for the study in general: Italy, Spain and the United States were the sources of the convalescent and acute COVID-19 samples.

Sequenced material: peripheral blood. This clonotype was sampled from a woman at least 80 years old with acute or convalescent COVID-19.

The CDR3 reads CASSPQGGAGGSNEQFF. The CDR3 DNA follows: TGTGCCAGCAGCCCCCAAGGGGGAGCGGGGGGTAGCAATGAGCAGTTCTTC. V and J are TRBV7-8 and TRBJ2-1; 9 positions agree with TRBD2. Germline V CDR1 and CDR2: SGHVS, FQNEAQ. Trimming took 5 bases from V and 6 from J; bases not matched to a gene: 14. CDR3 length: 17 amino acids.